Presented here are 26 T cell receptor beta chains from one specimen sequenced in a study of blood T cell repertoires in COVID-19. Sequencing was performed with immunoSEQ multiplex PCR; in TCRdb, only in-frame clones are kept and a portion is missing. The sample holds 250,000 to 300,000 clones, roughly nine tenths seen once. Sequencing was performed on peripheral blood. Receptors originate from a woman under 40 with COVID-19, enrolled during active disease.

The chain uses TRBV5-4 and TRBJ1-2; tentatively, D is TRBD1 (5 bases). Trimming removed 4 bases at V and 5 bases at J, with 12 bases between. The CDR3 is 13 amino acids. The germline V gene has CDR1 SGHNT and CDR2 YYREEE (reference sequence). The CDR3 region has the DNA TGTGCCAGCAGCCCAAAAGGGGTATATGGCTACACCTTC. This translates into CASSPKGVYGYTF.

The chain is built from TRBV6-4 and TRBJ1-5, with D unresolved. Trimming removed 6 bases from V and 3 bases from J, with 15 bases in between. CDR3 length equals 15 residues. Germline V lookup: CDR1 MRHNA, CDR2 SNTAGT. CDR3 loop: CASSADGLDNQPQHF. The CDR3 nucleotides read TGTGCCAGCAGCGCCGACGGACTGGACAATCAGCCCCAGCATTTT.

The chain links TRBV5-1 to TRBJ2-5; 9 nucleotides match TRBD2. Germline CDR1 and CDR2: SGHRS and YFSETQ. The CDR3 spans 16 residues. V dropped 2 bases and J dropped 2; count of bases not matched to a gene: 7. The DNA for the CDR3 is TGCGCCAGCAGCTTAGGAAGCGGGGGGCTACAAGAGACCCAGTACTTC. Its translation is CASSLGSGGLQETQYF.

The J gene is TRBJ1-1, the V gene TRBV12-3 or TRBV12-4; D is undetermined. V shed 8 bases and J shed 6 bases, with 16 bases lying between them. The CDR3 runs to 13 residues. The CDR3 nucleotides are TGTGCCAGCCTTCAGAGCGCCGAATCTGAAGCTTTCTTT. As protein: CASLQSAESEAFF.

The chain combines TRBV28 with TRBJ1-4; possibly TRBD1 for D (5 bases). The CDR3 totals 15 residues. Per germline, CDR1 MDHEN and CDR2 SYDVKM. Trimming pared 4 bases from V and 8 bases from J, leaving 17 bases between. This CDR3 is CASSSPVRVQEKLFF. The CDR3 nucleotides read TGTGCCAGCAGTTCCCCCGTCAGGGTTCAGGAAAAACTGTTTTTT.

This chain joins TRBV21-1 and TRBJ1-4; the table's D call, TRBD1, was not checked against the DNA. TRBV21-1 is recorded as a pseudogene. The CDR3 totals 15 residues. The DNA of the CDR3 is TGTGCCGGTTCCGGGACAGGGGGCGCTGGGGAAAAACTGTTTTTT. Its protein product is CAGSGTGGAGEKLFF.

The V call is TRBV15, the J call TRBJ2-1, with D possibly TRBD1 on 5 matching bases. The CDR3 has 15 amino acids. CDR1 LNHNV and CDR2 YYDKDF come from the germline V gene (reference sequence). V was shortened by 1 base and J by 1 base, with 8 bases between the two germline ends. CDR3 nucleotide sequence: TGTGCCACCAGCAGAGGGGGCGCTTCCTACAATGAGCAGTTCTTC. This encodes CATSRGGASYNEQFF.

This clone appeared a single time. This chain uses TRBV11-3 with TRBJ2-5; TRBD2 matches at 9 bases. CDR1 and CDR2 from the germline V gene are SGHNT and YENEEA. CDR3 length: 15 residues. V lost 1 base to trimming and J lost 7 bases; unmatched junction nucleotides: 7. The CDR3 DNA sequence: TGTGCCAGCAGCTTAGTGGCTAGCGGGGTGGGGACCCAGTACTTC. Protein: CASSLVASGVGTQYF.

CDR3 coding DNA: TGTGCCAGCAGTGAAGCAAGGCAGGTAACAGATACGCAGTATTTT. Its translation is CASSEARQVTDTQYF. This chain joins TRBV6-1 and TRBJ2-3; D is undetermined. Between the trimmed V and J ends, which lost 0 bases and 3 bases, there was a span of 10 bases. Germline assignment: CDR1 MNHNS and CDR2 SASEGT. The length of the CDR3 is 15 residues.

The chain is built from TRBV7-2 and TRBJ2-1; 15 bases are shared with TRBD2. Germline loops: CDR1 SGHTA, CDR2 FQGNSA. The V and J ends lost 6 bases and 7 bases, in that order; junction bases with no gene match: 4. There are 15 residues in the CDR3. The CDR3, as DNA: TGTGCCAGCAGACCTGGGACTAGCGGGAGGAATGAGCAGTTCTTC. It is translated as CASRPGTSGRNEQFF.

This chain links TRBV29-1 with TRBJ2-2; possible D gene TRBD2, 6 bases. Trimming shortened V by 4 bases and J by 8 bases, and 11 bases separated the two germline ends. From germline, CDR1 is SQVTM and CDR2 ANQGSEA. This CDR3 is built from 12 residues. The CDR3 is CSVVGGSGELFF. CDR3 nucleotides: TGCAGCGTTGTCGGGGGTTCGGGGGAGCTGTTTTTT.

J is TRBJ2-2 and V is TRBV3-1 (or the pseudogene TRBV3-2); 10 bases are a match to TRBD1. This CDR3 has 17 amino acids. Germline V lookup: CDR1 LGHDT, CDR2 YNNKEL (reference sequence). The trim removed 4 bases at V and 3 bases at J, leaving 8 bases unmatched. The CDR3 nucleotides read TGTGCCAGCAGCCTAAATCCGGGACAGGGGTACACCGGGGAGCTGTTTTTT. It encodes CASSLNPGQGYTGELFF.

This clone was observed once. The chain links TRBV5-1 to TRBJ1-4, with 9 bases aligning to TRBD1. V trimming: 3 bases; J trimming: 6 bases; junction bases outside the gene matches: 3. Looked up from germline, CDR1 is SGHRS and CDR2 is YFSETQ. The CDR3 is 14 amino acids. The CDR3 spells CASSWTGVDEKLFF. The CDR3 DNA is TGCGCCAGCAGCTGGACAGGGGTCGATGAAAAACTGTTTTTT.

The V gene is TRBV2, the J gene TRBJ2-6, with D possibly being TRBD1 (5 bases). The CDR3 totals 15 residues. V lost 3 bases and J 4 bases, leaving 10 bases between the germline ends. CDR1 SNHLY and CDR2 FYNNEI come from the germline V gene. The CDR3 spells CASSELGQGANVLTF. The CDR3 DNA follows: TGTGCCAGCAGTGAGCTAGGACAAGGGGCCAACGTCCTGACTTTC.

The rearrangement joins TRBV18 to TRBJ1-1; 7 bases are a match to TRBD1. Germline trimming cut 2 bases from V and 5 bases from J; bases unmatched to any gene: 14. CDR3 length: 17 residues. CDR1 and CDR2 from the germline V gene are KGHSH and LQKENI. The DNA of the CDR3 is TGTGCCAGCTCACCATTGAATAGACAGGGTGGAGAGACTGAAGCTTTCTTT. Its protein is CASSPLNRQGGETEAFF.

The V and J genes are TRBV5-4 and TRBJ1-1; 7 bases are a match to TRBD1. With V trimmed by 1 base and J by 7 bases, 4 bases remained unmatched. This CDR3 contains 13 residues. Germline V CDR1 and CDR2: SGHNT, YYREEE (reference sequence). The CDR3 is CASSLTGAIEAFF. For the CDR3, the DNA is TGTGCCAGCAGCTTGACAGGGGCGATTGAAGCTTTCTTT.

The chain uses TRBV11-2 and TRBJ2-5, with a tentative D call TRBD2 (5 bases). The CDR3 runs to 13 residues. The V and J ends lost 5 bases and 5 bases respectively, with 12 bases between them. Germline CDR1 SGHAT, CDR2 FQNNGV. The CDR3 is CASSRGRRETQYF. The CDR3 coding sequence is TGTGCCAGCAGCCGCGGGCGGAGGGAGACCCAGTACTTC.

The rearrangement links TRBV9 to TRBJ1-1, with D tentatively TRBD1 (5 bases). In germline, CDR1 is SGDLS, CDR2 YYNGEE. CDR3 size: 16 residues. Trimming removed 2 bases from V and 3 bases from J, with 17 bases in between. The CDR3, as DNA: TGTGCCAGCAGCGTCCGACGGGGGGGGTTGGACACTGAAGCTTTCTTT. The encoded protein is CASSVRRGGLDTEAFF.

V gene TRBV19 combines with J gene TRBJ2-1; TRBD1 matches 12 bases. Germline V gene lookup returns CDR1 LNHDA and CDR2 SQIVND (reference sequence). The V and J ends lost 6 bases and 7 bases, in that order; junction bases with no gene match: 7. This CDR3 is built from 15 residues. Here the CDR3 DNA reads TGTGCCAGTAGGCCCGGGACAGGGGGCTTAAATGAGCAGTTCTTC. This codes for CASRPGTGGLNEQFF.

V is TRBV5-1 and J is TRBJ2-3, with 10 bases matching TRBD2. V shed 4 bases and J 6 bases; nucleotides not matched to a gene: 8. CDR1 is SGHRS, CDR2 YFSETQ, per germline. The CDR3 has 15 amino acids. Here the CDR3 DNA reads TGCGCCAGCAGCCTACTAGCGGGGAGTGGGGATACGCAGTATTTT. Protein product: CASSLLAGSGDTQYF.

This chain connects TRBV7-9 to TRBJ1-5; 9 bases are a match to TRBD1. Trimming removed 4 bases from V and 2 bases from J; junction bases left unmatched: 9. The CDR3 loop spans 17 amino acids. CDR1 is SEHNR and CDR2 is FQNEAQ in the germline V gene (reference sequence). The CDR3 sequence: CASSSRTGVEGNQPQHF. The CDR3 DNA follows: TGTGCCAGCAGCTCCCGGACAGGGGTGGAGGGCAATCAGCCCCAGCATTTT.

The rearrangement joins TRBV28 to TRBJ2-3; weak D call: TRBD1 (5 bases). Trimming removed 7 bases at V and 6 bases at J, with 23 bases between. CDR1 is MDHEN and CDR2 is SYDVKM in the germline V gene. The CDR3 extends over 16 amino acids. For the CDR3, the DNA is TGTGCCAGCAACCGGCGGACAAGAGGTTCCGACGATACGCAGTATTTT. Translating it yields CASNRRTRGSDDTQYF.

V is TRBV28 and J is TRBJ2-7; 10 bases align to TRBD1. This CDR3 contains 17 residues. The germline gives CDR1 MDHEN, CDR2 SYDVKM. V shed 4 bases, J shed 3 bases, and the junction held 12 bases outside the gene matches. The CDR3 sequence is CASSSILGQGFFYEQYF. As DNA, the CDR3 is TGTGCCAGCAGTTCCATATTGGGACAGGGGTTTTTCTACGAGCAGTACTTC.

V is TRBV13 and J is TRBJ2-7; 7 bases fit TRBD2. Looked up from germline, CDR1 is PRHDT and CDR2 is FYEKMQ (reference sequence). CDR3 size: 11 residues. With V trimmed by 5 bases and J by 7 bases, 2 bases remained unmatched. The CDR3 loop is CASSGGGEQYF. In nucleotides, the CDR3 is TGTGCCAGCAGCGGCGGGGGTGAGCAGTACTTC.

The chain recombines TRBV2 with TRBJ1-2; 7 bases match TRBD1. The CDR3 consists of 15 residues. CDR1 and CDR2 from the germline V gene are SNHLY and FYNNEI. Unmatched junction bases numbered 9, after V lost 5 bases and J lost 3 bases. The CDR3 nucleotides read TGTGCCAGCAGTACTACAGGGGCCCCTCACTATGGCTACACCTTC. It yields the protein CASSTTGAPHYGYTF. Full variable domain (missing parts from reference TRBV2 and TRBJ1-2): EPEVTQTPSHQVTQMGQEVILRCVPISNHLYFYWYRQILGQKVEFLVSFYNNEISEKSEIFDDQFSVERPDGSNFTLKIRSTKLEDSAMYFCASSTTGAPHYGYTFGSGTRLTVV.

CDR3 in amino acids: CASSGTSGGYGKLDTQYF. In nucleotides, the CDR3 is TGTGCCAGCAGCGGGACTAGCGGGGGGTATGGCAAGTTAGATACGCAGTATTTT. The chain is built from TRBV3-1 (or the pseudogene TRBV3-2) and TRBJ2-3; 15 bases line up with TRBD2. The J segment lost 5 bases and the V segment lost 5 bases, leaving 11 bases of the junction unmatched. The CDR3 consists of 18 residues. Germline V lookup: CDR1 LGHDT, CDR2 YNNKEL (reference sequence).